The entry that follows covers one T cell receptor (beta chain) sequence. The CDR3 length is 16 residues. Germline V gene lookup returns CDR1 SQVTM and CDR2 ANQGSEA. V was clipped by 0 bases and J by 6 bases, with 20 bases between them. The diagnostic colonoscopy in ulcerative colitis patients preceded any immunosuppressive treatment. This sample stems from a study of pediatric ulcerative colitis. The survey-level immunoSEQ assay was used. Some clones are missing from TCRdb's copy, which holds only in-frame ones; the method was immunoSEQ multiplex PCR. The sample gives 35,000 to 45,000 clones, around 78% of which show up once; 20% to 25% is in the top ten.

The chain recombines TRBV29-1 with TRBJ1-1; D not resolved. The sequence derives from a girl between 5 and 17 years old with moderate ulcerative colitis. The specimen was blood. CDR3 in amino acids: CSVEDQSVVVGSEAFF. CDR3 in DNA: TGCAGCGTTGAAGATCAGTCCGTGGTTGTAGGGTCTGAAGCTTTCTTT.